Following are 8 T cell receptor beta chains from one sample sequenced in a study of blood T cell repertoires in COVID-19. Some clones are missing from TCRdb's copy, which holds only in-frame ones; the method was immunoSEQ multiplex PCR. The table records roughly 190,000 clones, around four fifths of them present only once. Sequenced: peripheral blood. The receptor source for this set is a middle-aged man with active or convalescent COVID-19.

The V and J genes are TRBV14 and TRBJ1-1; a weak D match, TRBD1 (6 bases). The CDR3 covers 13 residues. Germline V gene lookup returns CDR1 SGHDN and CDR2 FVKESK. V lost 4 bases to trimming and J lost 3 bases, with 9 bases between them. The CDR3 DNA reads TGTGCCAGCAGCCCCAACAGGGACACTGAAGCTTTCTTT. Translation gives CASSPNRDTEAFF.

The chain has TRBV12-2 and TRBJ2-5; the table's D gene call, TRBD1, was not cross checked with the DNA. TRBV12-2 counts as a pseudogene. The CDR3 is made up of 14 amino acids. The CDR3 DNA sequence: TGTGCAAGTCGCAAACAGGGGCTAGGCGAGACCCAGTACTTC. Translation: CASRKQGLGETQYF.

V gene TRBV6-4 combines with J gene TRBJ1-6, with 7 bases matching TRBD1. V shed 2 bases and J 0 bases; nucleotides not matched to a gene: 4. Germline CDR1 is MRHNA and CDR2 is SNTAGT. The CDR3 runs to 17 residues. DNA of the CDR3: TGTGCCAGCAGTGACGAGGGGGCTAGCTCCTATAATTCACCCCTCCACTTT. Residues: CASSDEGASSYNSPLHF.

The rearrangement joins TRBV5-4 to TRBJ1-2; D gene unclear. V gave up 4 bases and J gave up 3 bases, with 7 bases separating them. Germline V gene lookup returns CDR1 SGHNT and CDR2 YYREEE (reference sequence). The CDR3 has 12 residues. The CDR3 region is CASSLEHYGYTF. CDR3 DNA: TGTGCCAGCAGCCTGGAGCACTATGGCTACACCTTC. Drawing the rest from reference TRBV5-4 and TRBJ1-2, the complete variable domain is ETGVTQSPTHLIKTRGQQVTLRCSSQSGHNTVSWYQQALGQGPQFIFQYYREEENGRGNFPPRFSGLQFPNYSSELNVNALELDDSALYLCASSLEHYGYTFGSGTRLTVV.

In nucleotides, the CDR3 is TGTGCCAGCAGCTTAGTGGCAGAGGGTAGCAATCAGCCCCAGCATTTT. Amino acid sequence: CASSLVAEGSNQPQHF. The V gene is TRBV7-2, the J gene TRBJ1-5; D gene ambiguous. V was shortened by 1 base and J by 0 bases, with 10 bases between the two germline ends. The CDR3 sequence is 16 residues long. CDR1 and CDR2 from the germline V gene are SGHTA and FQGNSA.

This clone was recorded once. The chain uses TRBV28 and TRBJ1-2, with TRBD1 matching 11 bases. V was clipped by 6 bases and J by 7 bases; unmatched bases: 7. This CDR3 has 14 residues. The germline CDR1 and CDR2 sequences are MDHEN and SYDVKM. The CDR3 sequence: CASSEGTGGFGYTF. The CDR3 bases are TGTGCCAGCAGCGAAGGGACAGGGGGATTTGGCTACACCTTC.

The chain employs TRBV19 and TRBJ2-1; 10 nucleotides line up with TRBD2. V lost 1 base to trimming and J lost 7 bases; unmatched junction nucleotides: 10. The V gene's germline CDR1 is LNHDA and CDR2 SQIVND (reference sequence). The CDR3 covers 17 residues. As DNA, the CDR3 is TGTGCCAGTAGTATAGTGCGGAGCGGGGGGGCGAAGAATGAGCAGTTCTTC. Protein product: CASSIVRSGGAKNEQFF. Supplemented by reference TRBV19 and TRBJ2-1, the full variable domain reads DGGITQSPKYLFRKEGQNVTLSCEQNLNHDAMYWYRQDPGQGLRLIYYSQIVNDFQKGDIAEGYSVSREKKESFPLTVTSAQKNPTAFYLCASSIVRSGGAKNEQFFGPGTRLTVL.

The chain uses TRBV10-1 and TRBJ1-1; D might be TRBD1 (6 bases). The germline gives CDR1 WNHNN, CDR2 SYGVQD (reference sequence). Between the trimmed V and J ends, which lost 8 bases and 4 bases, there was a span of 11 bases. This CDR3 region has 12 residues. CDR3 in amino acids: CASGNRATEAFF. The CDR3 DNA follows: TGCGCCAGCGGTAACAGGGCCACTGAAGCTTTCTTT.